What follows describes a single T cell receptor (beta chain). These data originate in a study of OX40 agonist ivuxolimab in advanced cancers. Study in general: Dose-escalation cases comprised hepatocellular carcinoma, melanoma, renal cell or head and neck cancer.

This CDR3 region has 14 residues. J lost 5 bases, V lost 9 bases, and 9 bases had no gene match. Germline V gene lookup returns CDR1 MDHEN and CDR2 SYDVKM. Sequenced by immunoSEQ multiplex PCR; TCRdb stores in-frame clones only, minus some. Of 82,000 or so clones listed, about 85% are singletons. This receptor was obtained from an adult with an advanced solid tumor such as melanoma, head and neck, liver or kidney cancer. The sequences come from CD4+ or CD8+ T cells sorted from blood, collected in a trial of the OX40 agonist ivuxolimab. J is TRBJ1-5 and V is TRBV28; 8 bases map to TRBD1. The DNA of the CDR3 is TGTGCCAGTTATGGACAGGGTTCGCATCAGCCCCAGCATTTT. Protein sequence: CASYGQGSHQPQHF.